The source of this TCR beta chain is a study of blood T cell repertoires in COVID-19. Background on the study: There were acute and convalescent COVID-19 samples, and they came from the United States, Italy and Spain. From T cells, B-cell-depleted T cells, or PBMCs came the material, which was cDNA or gDNA.

J gave up 3 bases and V 11 bases, and 12 bases lay outside the gene matches. CDR3 size: 14 residues. The germline V gene encodes CDR1 SNHLY and CDR2 FYNNEI. Assignment of participants to cohorts was predicated upon participant-reported clinical history. Assay: immunoSEQ multiplex PCR; the TCRdb copy retains only in-frame clones and omits some. The sample has 200,000 to 250,000 clones, roughly four fifths seen once; the top ten hold 9.2%. The sample comprised PBMCs or T cells enriched from blood (not recorded which). The rearrangement uses TRBV2 and TRBJ1-1; 7 bases are a match to TRBD1. This sequence was found in a man aged 35 to 55 who had recovered from COVID-19. The CDR3 spells CARERGLGDTEAFF. The DNA for the CDR3 is TGTGCCCGGGAAAGGGGGCTTGGGGACACTGAAGCTTTCTTT.